The 20 T cell receptor beta chains reported below all come from one sample, sequenced in a study of blood T cell repertoires in COVID-19. Sequenced by immunoSEQ multiplex PCR; TCRdb stores in-frame clones only, minus some. The sample lists hundreds of thousands of clones, about nine tenths occurring once. Sequenced input: peripheral blood. These receptors all come from a woman in her late teens or twenties with acute or convalescent COVID-19.

The V call is TRBV5-5, the J call TRBJ1-4; a weak D match, TRBD1 (6 bases). The CDR3 consists of 13 residues. The germline V and J ends were trimmed by 1 base and 5 bases, with 6 bases remaining between them. From germline, CDR1 is SGHKS and CDR2 YYEKEE (reference sequence). The CDR3 coding sequence is TGTGCCAGCAGCTTGAGGGGGAATGAAAAACTGTTTTTT. Residues: CASSLRGNEKLFF.

V gene TRBV6-5 combines with J gene TRBJ2-5; tentatively, D is TRBD1 (5 bases). Trimming left V 6 bases short and J 4 bases short, with 9 bases between. The germline V gene encodes CDR1 MNHEY and CDR2 SVGAGI. The CDR3 runs 12 residues. Here the CDR3 DNA reads TGTGCCAGCAGAGACAGTGTAGAGACCCAGTACTTC. Its protein product is CASRDSVETQYF.

The chain is built from TRBV9 and TRBJ1-1; D may be TRBD1 (5 bases). The CDR3 is 15 amino acids. The germline V and J ends were trimmed by 0 bases and 5 bases, with 14 bases remaining between them. From germline, CDR1 is SGDLS and CDR2 YYNGEE. The CDR3 sequence is CASSVDATVWTEAFF. The DNA of the CDR3 is TGTGCCAGCAGCGTAGATGCGACAGTCTGGACTGAAGCTTTCTTT.

This clone showed up just once. For the CDR3, the DNA is TGTGCCAGCAGCCAGACCGGACAGGGGTCCTATGGCTACACCTTC. It yields the protein CASSQTGQGSYGYTF. The rearrangement links TRBV3-1 (or the pseudogene TRBV3-2) to TRBJ1-2; 9 bases are a match to TRBD1. V gave up 3 bases and J gave up 4 bases; unmatched junction bases: 6. This CDR3 is built from 15 residues. CDR1 is LGHDT, CDR2 YNNKEL, per germline (reference sequence).

CDR3 DNA: TGTGCCAGCAGTTCGCCCCTGAGGCTACCACGCAATGAGCAGTTCTTC. Translation gives CASSSPLRLPRNEQFF. The V gene is TRBV6-5, the J gene TRBJ2-1; no reliable D call. V was clipped by 4 bases and J by 6 bases, with 19 bases between them. The CDR3 is 16 residues long. Per the germline V gene, CDR1 is MNHEY and CDR2 is SVGAGI.

J is TRBJ1-1 and V is TRBV6-2 or TRBV6-3; 7 bases line up with TRBD1. CDR1 and CDR2 from the germline V gene are MNHEY and SVGEGT. V lost 2 bases and J lost 2; bases outside the gene matches: 11. The CDR3 totals 17 residues. CDR3 nucleotide sequence: TGTGCCAGCAGTTACCCCATGGGCACAGGGGTTAACACTGAAGCTTTCTTT. Its translation is CASSYPMGTGVNTEAFF.

The genes are TRBV5-6 and TRBJ2-2, with D possibly TRBD2 on 6 matching bases. The CDR3 runs to 15 residues. Germline CDR1 and CDR2: SGHDT and YYEEEE. Trimming cost V 7 bases and J 8 bases, with 21 bases left between them. CDR3 in amino acids: CASRRAGWLPGELFF. In nucleotides, the CDR3 is TGTGCCAGCCGGAGGGCGGGGTGGTTGCCGGGGGAGCTGTTTTTT.

The chain employs TRBV30 and TRBJ1-2; tentatively, D is TRBD1 (6 bases). Germline V gene lookup returns CDR1 GTSNPN and CDR2 SVGIG (reference sequence). This CDR3 has 15 amino acids. V lost 1 base and J 4 bases, leaving 16 bases between the germline ends. The CDR3 loop is CAWSAIQGAFYGYTF. The CDR3 nucleotides read TGTGCCTGGAGTGCCATACAGGGTGCGTTCTATGGCTACACCTTC.

V is TRBV27 and J is TRBJ2-1; tentative D call: TRBD1 (5 bases). V shed 2 bases and J shed 6 bases, with 8 bases lying between them. Germline assignment: CDR1 MNHEY and CDR2 SMNVEV (reference sequence). CDR3 size: 13 residues. The CDR3 coding sequence is TGTGCCAGCAGTTTAGGTCAGGGCAATGAGCAGTTCTTC. Translated: CASSLGQGNEQFF.

The chain links TRBV20-1 to TRBJ2-3, with 7 bases fitting TRBD2. Germline V gene sequence: CDR1 DFQATT, CDR2 SNEGSKA (reference sequence). The length of the CDR3 is 13 residues. Losses at the gene ends were 3 bases for V and 4 bases for J; bases not matched to a gene: 4. The CDR3 nucleotides are TGCAGTGCTAGTCGTGGGGGGGCAGATACGCAGTATTTT. This sequence encodes CSASRGGADTQYF.

The chain links TRBV27 to TRBJ2-5; 9 bases align to TRBD1. CDR1 is MNHEY, CDR2 SMNVEV, per germline (reference sequence). The ends lost 6 bases at V and 2 bases at J; junction bases unmatched: 19. The CDR3 has 19 amino acids. The DNA of the CDR3 is TGTGCCAGCAGACTAACTAGACAGGGGGTTAATATACTACAAGAGACCCAGTACTTC. Residues: CASRLTRQGVNILQETQYF.

This clone was seen just once. The CDR3 DNA reads TGTGCCAGCAGCGTAACTAGCGGGGCGTCCTACGAGCAGTACTTC. This codes for CASSVTSGASYEQYF. The chain couples TRBV9 to TRBJ2-7, with 10 bases matching TRBD2. CDR3 length: 15 residues. The trim removed 1 base at V and 1 base at J, leaving 2 bases unmatched. CDR1 SGDLS and CDR2 YYNGEE come from the germline V gene.

The gene calls are TRBV11-2 and TRBJ1-1; tentatively, D is TRBD1 (5 bases). The germline V gene has CDR1 SGHAT and CDR2 FQNNGV. V lost 5 bases, J lost 4 bases, and 11 bases lay in between. The CDR3 contains 13 residues. The CDR3 reads CASSRGRTTEAFF. CDR3 in DNA: TGTGCCAGCAGCCGGGGGAGAACCACTGAAGCTTTCTTT.

The rearrangement uses TRBV2 and TRBJ2-7, with TRBD2 identical over 9 bases. The CDR3 contains 13 residues. Trimming removed 5 bases from V and 4 bases from J; junction bases left unmatched: 3. The germline V gene encodes CDR1 SNHLY and CDR2 FYNNEI. DNA of the CDR3: TGTGCCAGCAGTTGGCTAGCGGGGTACGAGCAGTACTTC. Encoded protein: CASSWLAGYEQYF.

The rearrangement links TRBV24-1 to TRBJ2-2, with a weak D call TRBD1 (5 bases). Trimming took 1 base from V and 5 from J, leaving 10 bases between them. The CDR3 is made up of 15 amino acids. Germline V gene sequence: CDR1 KGHDR, CDR2 SFDVKD. Here the CDR3 DNA reads TGTGCCACCAGTGATTTCGAGACAGTTACCGGGGAGCTGTTTTTT. Translating it yields CATSDFETVTGELFF.

The chain carries TRBV6-4 and TRBJ2-3; D possibly corresponds to TRBD1 (6 bases). CDR1 is MRHNA and CDR2 is SNTAGT in the germline V gene. V was pared by 4 bases and J by 2 bases, with 10 bases between. There are 14 residues in the CDR3. This CDR3 reads CASSGGGDTDTQYF. The CDR3 region has the DNA TGTGCCAGCAGTGGTGGGGGCGACACAGATACGCAGTATTTT.

The chain has TRBV29-1 and TRBJ2-5; D may be TRBD1 (5 bases). Trimming pared 3 bases from V and 5 bases from J, leaving 16 bases between. The CDR3 covers 14 residues. Germline V gene data show CDR1 as SQVTM and CDR2 as ANQGSEA. The chain's CDR3 is CSVDKGMDRETQYF. The CDR3 nucleotides are TGCAGCGTTGATAAGGGGATGGATCGGGAGACCCAGTACTTC.

The chain's CDR3 is CASSFGQSYNEQFF. The DNA for the CDR3 is TGTGCCAGCAGCTTTGGACAGTCCTACAATGAGCAGTTCTTC. The rearrangement uses TRBV11-2 and TRBJ2-1; weak D call: TRBD1 (6 bases). The CDR3 has 14 residues. V lost 3 bases and J lost 1, with 7 bases in between. Germline V gene data show CDR1 as SGHAT and CDR2 as FQNNGV.

The rearrangement links TRBV9 to TRBJ1-2; TRBD1 matches 11 bases. The J segment lost 4 bases and the V segment lost 3 bases, leaving 2 bases of the junction unmatched. The germline V gene encodes CDR1 SGDLS and CDR2 YYNGEE. The CDR3 has 14 residues. CDR3 sequence reads: CASSDGTGGYGYTF. The CDR3 DNA reads TGTGCCAGCAGCGATGGGACAGGGGGCTATGGCTACACCTTC.

The genes are TRBV18 and TRBJ1-6; maybe TRBD1 (6 bases). This CDR3 spans 14 amino acids. The germline V gene has CDR1 KGHSH and CDR2 LQKENI. Trimming pared 3 bases from V and 7 bases from J, leaving 10 bases between. In nucleotides, the CDR3 is TGTGCCAGCTCACCGGACAGTCGGAATTCACCCCTCCACTTT. It translates to CASSPDSRNSPLHF.